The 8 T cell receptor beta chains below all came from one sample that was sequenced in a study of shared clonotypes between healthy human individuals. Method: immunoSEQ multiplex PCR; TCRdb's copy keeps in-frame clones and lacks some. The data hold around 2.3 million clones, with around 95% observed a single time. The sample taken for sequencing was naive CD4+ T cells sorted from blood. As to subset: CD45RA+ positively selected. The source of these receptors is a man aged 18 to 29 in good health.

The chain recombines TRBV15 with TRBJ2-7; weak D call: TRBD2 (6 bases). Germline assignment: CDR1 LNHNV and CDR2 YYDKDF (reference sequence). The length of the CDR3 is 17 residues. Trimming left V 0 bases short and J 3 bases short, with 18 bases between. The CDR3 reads CATSRDRGGMGLYEQYF. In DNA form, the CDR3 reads TGTGCCACCAGCAGAGATCGAGGAGGGATGGGGCTCTACGAGCAGTACTTC.

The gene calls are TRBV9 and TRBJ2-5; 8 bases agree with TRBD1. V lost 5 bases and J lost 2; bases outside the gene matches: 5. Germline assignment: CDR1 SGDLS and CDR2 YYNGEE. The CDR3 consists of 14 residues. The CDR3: CASSGQGFQETQYF. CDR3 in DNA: TGTGCCAGCAGTGGACAGGGATTTCAAGAGACCCAGTACTTC.

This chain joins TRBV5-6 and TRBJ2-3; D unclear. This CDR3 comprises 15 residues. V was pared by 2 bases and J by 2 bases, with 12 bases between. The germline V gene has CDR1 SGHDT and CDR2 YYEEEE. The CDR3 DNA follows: TGTGCCAGCAGCTTCGGGCCAGACCTCACAGATACGCAGTATTTT. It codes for CASSFGPDLTDTQYF. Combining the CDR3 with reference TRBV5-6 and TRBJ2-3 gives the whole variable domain DAGVTQSPTHLIKTRGQQVTLRCSPKSGHDTVSWYQQALGQGPQFIFQYYEEEERQRGNFPDRFSGHQFPNYSSELNVNALLLGDSALYLCASSFGPDLTDTQYFGPGTRLTVL.

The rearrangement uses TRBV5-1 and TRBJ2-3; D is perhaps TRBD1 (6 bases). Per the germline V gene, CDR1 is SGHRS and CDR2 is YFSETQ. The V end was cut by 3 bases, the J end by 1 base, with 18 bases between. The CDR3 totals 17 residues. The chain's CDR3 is CASSSLAGEQRTDTQYF. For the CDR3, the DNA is TGCGCCAGCAGCTCCCTCGCAGGGGAACAGCGCACAGATACGCAGTATTTT.

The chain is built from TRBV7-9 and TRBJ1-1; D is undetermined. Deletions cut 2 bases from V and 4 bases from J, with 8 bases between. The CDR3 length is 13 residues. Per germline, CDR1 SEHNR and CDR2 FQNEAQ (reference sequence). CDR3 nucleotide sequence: TGTGCCAGCAGCTTAACTTGGGGCACTGAAGCTTTCTTT. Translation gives CASSLTWGTEAFF.

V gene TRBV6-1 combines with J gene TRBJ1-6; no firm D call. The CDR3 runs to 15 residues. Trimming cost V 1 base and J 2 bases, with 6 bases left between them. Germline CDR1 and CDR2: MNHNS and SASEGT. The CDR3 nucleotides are TGTGCCAGCAGTGAAGACAGTGCCTATAATTCACCCCTCCACTTT. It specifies CASSEDSAYNSPLHF.

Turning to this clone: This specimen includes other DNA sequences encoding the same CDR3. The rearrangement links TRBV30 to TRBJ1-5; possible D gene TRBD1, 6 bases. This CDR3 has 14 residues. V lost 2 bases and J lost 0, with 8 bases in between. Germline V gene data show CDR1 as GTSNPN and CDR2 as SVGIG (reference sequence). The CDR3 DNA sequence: TGTGCCTGGAGTAGGACAGATAGCAATCAGCCCCAGCATTTT. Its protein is CAWSRTDSNQPQHF.

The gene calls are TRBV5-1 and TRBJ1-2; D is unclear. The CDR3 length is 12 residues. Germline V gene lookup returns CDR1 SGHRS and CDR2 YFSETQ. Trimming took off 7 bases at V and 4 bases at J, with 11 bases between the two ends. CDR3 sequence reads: CASGDQTYGYTF. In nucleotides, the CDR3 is TGCGCCAGCGGGGATCAAACCTATGGCTACACCTTC.